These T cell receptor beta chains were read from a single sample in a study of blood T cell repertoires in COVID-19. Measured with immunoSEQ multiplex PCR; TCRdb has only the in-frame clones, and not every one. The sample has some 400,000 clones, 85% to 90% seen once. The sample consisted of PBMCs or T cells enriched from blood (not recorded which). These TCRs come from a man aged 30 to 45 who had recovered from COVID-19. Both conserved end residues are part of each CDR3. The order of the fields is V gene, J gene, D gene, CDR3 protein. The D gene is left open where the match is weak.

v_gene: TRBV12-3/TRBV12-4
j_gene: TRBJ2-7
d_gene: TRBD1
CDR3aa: CASRGAGGYEQYF

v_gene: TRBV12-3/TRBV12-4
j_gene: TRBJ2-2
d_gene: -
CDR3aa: CASRRLAGELFF

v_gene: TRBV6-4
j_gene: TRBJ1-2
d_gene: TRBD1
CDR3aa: CASSDSGQGSYGYTF

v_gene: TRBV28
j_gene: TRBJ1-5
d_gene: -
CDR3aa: CASSLKGRGAHF

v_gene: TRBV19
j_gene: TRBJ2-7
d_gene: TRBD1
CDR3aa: CASSIGQAREQYF

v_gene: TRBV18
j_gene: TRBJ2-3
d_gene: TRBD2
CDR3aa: CASSPQTSGNADTQYF

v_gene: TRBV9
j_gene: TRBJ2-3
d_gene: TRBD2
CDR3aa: CASSVLTGGPIDTQYF

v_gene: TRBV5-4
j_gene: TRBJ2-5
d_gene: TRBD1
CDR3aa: CASGTGGQETQYF

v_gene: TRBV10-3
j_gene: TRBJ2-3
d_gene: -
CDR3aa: CAINRGGAEDTQYF

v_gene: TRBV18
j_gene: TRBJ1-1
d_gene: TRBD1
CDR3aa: CASSSGQGWTEAFF

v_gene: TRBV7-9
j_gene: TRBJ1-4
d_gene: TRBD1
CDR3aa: CASSSPRATGGGEKLFF

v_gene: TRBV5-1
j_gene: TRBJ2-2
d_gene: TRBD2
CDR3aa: CASSLALAANTGELFF

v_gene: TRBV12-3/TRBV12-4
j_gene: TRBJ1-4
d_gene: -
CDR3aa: CASTIRGEKLFF

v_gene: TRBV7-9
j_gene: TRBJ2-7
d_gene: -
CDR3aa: CASSPGLSYEQYF

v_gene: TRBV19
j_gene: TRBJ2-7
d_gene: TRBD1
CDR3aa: CASSYSPGQGIYEQYF

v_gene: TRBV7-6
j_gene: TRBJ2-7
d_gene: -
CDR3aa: CASSLVASEQYF

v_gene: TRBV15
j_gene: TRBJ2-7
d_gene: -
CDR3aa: CATSRDPAYEQYF

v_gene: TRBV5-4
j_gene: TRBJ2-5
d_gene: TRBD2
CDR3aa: CASSWTSGSQETQYF

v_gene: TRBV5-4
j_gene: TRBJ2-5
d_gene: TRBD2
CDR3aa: CASSWTSGRVAETQYF

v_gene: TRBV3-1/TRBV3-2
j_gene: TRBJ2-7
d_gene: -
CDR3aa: CASSVGGYEQYF

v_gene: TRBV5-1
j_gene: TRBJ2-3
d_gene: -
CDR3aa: CASSLFPGASTDTQYF

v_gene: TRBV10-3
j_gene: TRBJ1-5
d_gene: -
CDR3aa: CAISEGLNQPQHF

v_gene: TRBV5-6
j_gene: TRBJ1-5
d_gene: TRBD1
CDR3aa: CASSLRSRGQGAQPQHF

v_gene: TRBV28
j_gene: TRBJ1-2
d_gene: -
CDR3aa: CASSSQGLYGYTF

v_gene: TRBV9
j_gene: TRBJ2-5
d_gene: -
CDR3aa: CASSVGAGIQETQYF

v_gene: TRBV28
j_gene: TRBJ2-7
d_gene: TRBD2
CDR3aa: CASSSLGEGLREQYF

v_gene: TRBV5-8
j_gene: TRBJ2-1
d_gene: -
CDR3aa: CASSRDFAGSYNEQFF

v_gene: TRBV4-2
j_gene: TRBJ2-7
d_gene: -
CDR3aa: CASSQADRPYEQYF

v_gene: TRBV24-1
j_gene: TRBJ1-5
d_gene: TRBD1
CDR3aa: CATSAANRGPQHF

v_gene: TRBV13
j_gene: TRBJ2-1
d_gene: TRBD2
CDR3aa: CASSLGRRLAGGEQFF

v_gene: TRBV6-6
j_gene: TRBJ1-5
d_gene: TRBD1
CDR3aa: CASTRDRANQPQHF

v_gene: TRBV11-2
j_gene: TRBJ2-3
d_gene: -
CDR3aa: CASSLIPVAGTDTQYF

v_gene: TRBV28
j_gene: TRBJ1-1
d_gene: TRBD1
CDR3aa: CVAVDRVNTEAFF

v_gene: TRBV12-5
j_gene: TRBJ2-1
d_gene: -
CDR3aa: CASGLNRVRGEQFF

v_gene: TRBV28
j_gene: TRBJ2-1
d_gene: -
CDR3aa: CASRSPGQLNEQFF

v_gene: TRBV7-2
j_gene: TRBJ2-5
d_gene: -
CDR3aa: CASSTISGPARTQYF

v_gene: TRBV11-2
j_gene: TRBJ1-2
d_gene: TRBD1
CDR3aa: CASRVTGGAFYGYTF

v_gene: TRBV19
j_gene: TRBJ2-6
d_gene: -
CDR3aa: CASRGGGSGANVLTF

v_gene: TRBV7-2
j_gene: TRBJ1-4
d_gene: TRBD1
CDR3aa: CASSLSTGVTEKLFF